A single sample gave rise to the 28 T cell receptor beta chains below, sequenced in a study of siplizumab effects on memory and regulatory T cells. Using immunoSEQ multiplex PCR, the repertoire was profiled, and TCRdb retains in-frame clones only, with some absent. The data show some 63,000 clones, approximately 96% seen once. The sample consisted of naive CD8+ T cells sorted from blood. The receptors come from a human donor in good health.

The V call is TRBV5-6, the J call TRBJ1-5; D is undetermined. The V gene lost 0 bases and the J gene lost 6 bases, with 7 bases spanning the gap. The length of the CDR3 is 13 residues. Germline V gene sequence: CDR1 SGHDT, CDR2 YYEEEE. The CDR3 sequence is CASSLGGSQPQHF. In DNA, the CDR3 is TGTGCCAGCAGCTTGGGCGGGTCTCAGCCCCAGCATTTT.

In DNA, the CDR3 is TGTGCCAGCAGTGAAGCGCGCGACAGCACCTACGAGCAGTACTTC. This gives the protein CASSEARDSTYEQYF. This chain joins TRBV2 and TRBJ2-7; possibly TRBD1 for D (5 bases). The CDR3 has 15 amino acids. V was cut by 0 bases and J by 2 bases, with 11 bases left in between. Looked up from germline, CDR1 is SNHLY and CDR2 is FYNNEI.

V is TRBV7-2 and J is TRBJ2-1, with D possibly matching TRBD1 (7 bases). The V gene lost 4 bases and the J gene lost 7 bases, with 23 bases spanning the gap. This CDR3 contains 17 residues. Germline values: CDR1 SGHTA, CDR2 FQGNSA. The CDR3 here is CASSSDRRAIRGNEQFF. The CDR3 DNA reads TGTGCCAGCAGCTCCGACCGGAGGGCCATCAGGGGGAATGAGCAGTTCTTC.

This clone came up once. This chain uses TRBV28 with TRBJ1-2, with D possibly matching TRBD1 (6 bases). This CDR3 comprises 13 residues. V was cut by 4 bases and J by 4 bases, with 10 bases left in between. Germline V gene data show CDR1 as MDHEN and CDR2 as SYDVKM. CDR3: CASSSWDTYGYTF. The DNA for the CDR3 is TGTGCCAGCAGTTCCTGGGACACCTATGGCTACACCTTC.

The chain couples TRBV4-2 to TRBJ2-1; D call uncertain. Trimming stripped 0 bases from V and 1 base from J, with 10 bases between. CDR1 and CDR2 (germline): LGHNA, YNFKEQ. There are 16 residues in the CDR3. The CDR3 DNA sequence: TGTGCCAGCAGCCAAGAACGTGATTCGTCCTACAATGAGCAGTTCTTC. This gives the protein CASSQERDSSYNEQFF.

This clone came up once. This rearrangement joins TRBV2 to TRBJ1-2, with D possibly being TRBD1 (6 bases). The CDR3 covers 17 residues. CDR1 and CDR2 (germline): SNHLY, FYNNEI. Trimming took off 3 bases at V and 2 bases at J, with 19 bases between the two ends. CDR3 residues: CASSDGTAGTTNYGYTF. CDR3 DNA sequence: TGTGCCAGCAGTGACGGGACTGCCGGGACAACAAACTATGGCTACACCTTC. The full variable domain, rest sourced from reference TRBV2 and TRBJ1-2, is EPEVTQTPSHQVTQMGQEVILRCVPISNHLYFYWYRQILGQKVEFLVSFYNNEISEKSEIFDDQFSVERPDGSNFTLKIRSTKLEDSAMYFCASSDGTAGTTNYGYTFGSGTRLTVV.

The rearrangement links TRBV29-1 to TRBJ2-5; possibly TRBD2 for D (5 bases). Germline-derived CDR1 and CDR2 are SQVTM and ANQGSEA. V lost 6 bases, J lost 2 bases, and 19 bases lay in between. CDR3 length equals 15 residues. CDR3 protein: CSVPRGLGGQETQYF. DNA of the CDR3: TGCAGCGTACCCCGCGGGCTGGGTGGGCAAGAGACCCAGTACTTC.

The chain has TRBV5-5 and TRBJ1-4, with 9 positions matching TRBD1. The germline gives CDR1 SGHKS, CDR2 YYEKEE (reference sequence). The CDR3 totals 15 residues. V trimming: 0 bases; J trimming: 7 bases; junction bases outside the gene matches: 4. CDR3 sequence: CASSLGTGDIEKLFF. The CDR3 DNA reads as TGTGCCAGCAGCTTGGGGACAGGGGATATTGAAAAACTGTTTTTT.

The genes are TRBV27 and TRBJ1-4; possibly TRBD1 for D (6 bases). CDR3 length equals 15 residues. The germline CDR1 and CDR2 sequences are MNHEY and SMNVEV (reference sequence). Trimming removed 2 bases from V and 8 bases from J, with 15 bases in between. Written as DNA, the CDR3 is TGTGCCAGCAGTTTAGGAGAGAGGGGGGCAGAAAAACTGTTTTTT. Its translation is CASSLGERGAEKLFF.

V gene TRBV7-7 combines with J gene TRBJ2-3, with 14 bases fitting TRBD2. The J segment lost 6 bases and the V segment lost 5 bases, leaving 4 bases of the junction unmatched. Germline CDR1 is SSHAT and CDR2 is FNYEAQ (reference sequence). This CDR3 region has 15 residues. CDR3 sequence: CASSLTSGGADTQYF. CDR3 DNA sequence: TGTGCCAGCAGCCTGACTAGCGGGGGGGCGGATACGCAGTATTTT.

The chain recombines TRBV19 with TRBJ2-1; D possibly matches TRBD1 or TRBD2 (5 bases each). V was cut by 1 base and J by 6 bases, with 13 bases left in between. Germline V gives CDR1 LNHDA, CDR2 SQIVND (reference sequence). There are 15 residues in the CDR3. The CDR3, as DNA: TGTGCCAGTAGTATAGTTTCCGGGGCAGGCAATGAGCAGTTCTTC. Translation gives CASSIVSGAGNEQFF.

The chain combines TRBV4-1 with TRBJ2-5, with no clear D. Deletions cut 3 bases from V and 4 bases from J, with 9 bases between. The CDR3 has 13 residues. Germline V gene lookup returns CDR1 MGHRA and CDR2 YSYEKL. The CDR3 region is CASSQHLGETQYF. The DNA of the CDR3 is TGCGCCAGCAGCCAGCATTTGGGAGAGACCCAGTACTTC.

The chain combines TRBV6-6 with TRBJ2-7, with D unresolved. This CDR3 comprises 15 residues. V was clipped by 2 bases and J by 5 bases, with 16 bases between them. CDR1 MNHNY and CDR2 SVGAGI come from the germline V gene (reference sequence). The CDR3 is CASSYGGPGLDEQYF. The DNA for the CDR3 is TGTGCCAGCAGTTACGGTGGACCCGGCTTGGACGAGCAGTACTTC.

V gene TRBV6-5 combines with J gene TRBJ1-6; possible D gene TRBD1, 5 bases. With 3 bases removed from V and 9 bases from J, the gap between germline ends came to 18 bases. The CDR3 consists of 16 residues. CDR1 and CDR2 from the germline V gene are MNHEY and SVGAGI. DNA of the CDR3: TGTGCCAGCAGTTATGGAGGCAGGGCGATATTTTCACCCCTCCACTTT. This gives the protein CASSYGGRAIFSPLHF.

The J gene is TRBJ2-2, the V gene TRBV9; D ambiguous. Germline V CDR1 and CDR2: SGDLS, YYNGEE. Trimming removed 0 bases at V and 4 bases at J, with 7 bases between. CDR3 length: 14 amino acids. This CDR3 reads CASSVVSGTGELFF. The CDR3 DNA sequence: TGTGCCAGCAGCGTAGTGTCGGGCACCGGGGAGCTGTTTTTT.

The genes are TRBV29-1 and TRBJ1-1, with D hard to call. V was cut by 2 bases and J by 4 bases, with 14 bases left in between. The CDR3 covers 14 residues. Germline values: CDR1 SQVTM, CDR2 ANQGSEA. CDR3 coding DNA: TGCAGCGTTGAATTACCCACCCTGGGCACTGAAGCTTTCTTT. Protein: CSVELPTLGTEAFF.

Turning to this clone: Other DNA sequences from this sample encode an identical CDR3 as well. The chain recombines TRBV7-9 with TRBJ2-7; D gene ambiguous. Germline V gene sequence: CDR1 SEHNR, CDR2 FQNEAQ (reference sequence). The CDR3 spans 13 residues. V was trimmed by 3 bases and J by 2 bases, leaving 8 bases between them. The CDR3 is CASSLGTTYEQYF. The CDR3 nucleotides read TGTGCCAGCAGCTTGGGCACCACCTACGAGCAGTACTTC.

V and J are TRBV11-2 and TRBJ2-3; 9 bases line up with TRBD2. V was clipped by 1 base and J by 2 bases; unmatched bases: 1. The CDR3 is made up of 15 amino acids. The germline V gene has CDR1 SGHAT and CDR2 FQNNGV. The CDR3 coding sequence is TGTGCCAGCAGCTTAGGGACTAGCGACACAGATACGCAGTATTTT. It specifies CASSLGTSDTDTQYF.

The rearrangement links TRBV4-1 to TRBJ1-1; 7 bases agree with TRBD1. This CDR3 region has 14 residues. The germline CDR1 and CDR2 sequences are MGHRA and YSYEKL. The V and J ends lost 1 base and 6 bases, in that order; junction bases with no gene match: 5. CDR3 DNA: TGCGCCAGCAGCCAAGCCCAGGGGGGCTCTGAAGCTTTCTTT. Translating gives CASSQAQGGSEAFF.

The chain carries TRBV7-9 and TRBJ1-1; D may be TRBD1 (6 bases). V gave up 5 bases and J gave up 1 base, with 8 bases separating them. In germline, CDR1 is SEHNR, CDR2 FQNEAQ (reference sequence). The CDR3 loop spans 13 amino acids. CDR3: CASSPTGNTEAFF. The CDR3, as DNA: TGTGCCAGCAGCCCGACAGGGAACACTGAAGCTTTCTTT.

The chain joins TRBV2 to TRBJ2-3; the D call may be TRBD1 or TRBD2 (5 bases each). Germline V gives CDR1 SNHLY, CDR2 FYNNEI. Between the trimmed V and J ends, which lost 4 bases and 0 bases, there was a span of 14 bases. There are 16 residues in the CDR3. The DNA for the CDR3 is TGTGCCAGCAGTGCTGGTTGGGGGTTTAGCACAGATACGCAGTATTTT. It yields the protein CASSAGWGFSTDTQYF.

The chain couples TRBV9 to TRBJ2-7; no definite D call. The CDR3 totals 15 residues. CDR1 is SGDLS, CDR2 YYNGEE, per germline. Trimming shortened V by 0 bases and J by 3 bases, and 13 bases separated the two germline ends. In nucleotides, the CDR3 is TGTGCCAGCAGCGTAGCTGGTGGGTCTAACTACGAGCAGTACTTC. This encodes CASSVAGGSNYEQYF.

The table lists this clone with a count of one. The chain uses TRBV6-5 and TRBJ2-5, with 9 nucleotides matching TRBD1. The CDR3 has 15 residues. V was pared by 2 bases and J by 1 base, with 2 bases of the junction left unmatched. Per the germline V gene, CDR1 is MNHEY and CDR2 is SVGAGI. The CDR3 loop reads CASSYGQGSQETQYF. CDR3 bases: TGTGCCAGCAGTTACGGACAGGGGAGCCAAGAGACCCAGTACTTC.

The chain uses TRBV9 and TRBJ2-3, with TRBD2 identical over 9 bases. Germline loops: CDR1 SGDLS, CDR2 YYNGEE. The CDR3 contains 16 residues. The junction had 11 bases not matched to a gene; V was cut back by 4 bases and J by 5 bases. CDR3 DNA: TGTGCCAGCAGCCTCGCAGGAGCGGGGGGAGGAGATACGCAGTATTTT. Its protein product is CASSLAGAGGGDTQYF.

The rearrangement uses TRBV12-5 and TRBJ2-1; 13 bases are shared with TRBD2. The germline V gene encodes CDR1 LGHNT and CDR2 FRNRAP. This CDR3 is built from 19 residues. Trimming took 4 bases from V and 3 from J; bases not matched to a gene: 12. The CDR3 sequence is CASGWGTSGATKDYNEQFF. CDR3 nucleotides: TGTGCTAGTGGTTGGGGGACTAGCGGGGCGACTAAAGACTACAATGAGCAGTTCTTC.

V gene TRBV13 combines with J gene TRBJ2-7, with D possibly being TRBD1 (6 bases). Trimming took 2 bases from V and 7 from J, leaving 24 bases between them. Looked up from germline, CDR1 is PRHDT and CDR2 is FYEKMQ (reference sequence). This CDR3 comprises 17 residues. CDR3 in amino acids: CASSLRYLGAETGEQYF. CDR3 nucleotides: TGTGCCAGCAGCTTAAGGTATTTGGGGGCAGAAACGGGAGAGCAGTACTTC.

To note about this clone: The identical CDR3 is also encoded by other nucleotide sequences in the sample. The chain has TRBV6-1 and TRBJ2-7; TRBD2 aligns across 8 bases. Trimming removed 0 bases from V and 1 base from J; junction bases left unmatched: 8. There are 17 residues in the CDR3. Germline V gene lookup returns CDR1 MNHNS and CDR2 SASEGT. The CDR3 coding sequence is TGTGCCAGCAGTGAAGCGCATCCGGGCGGGGGGTCCTACGAGCAGTACTTC. Amino acids: CASSEAHPGGGSYEQYF.

The chain has TRBV27 and TRBJ1-1; TRBD1 agrees at 8 bases. The CDR3 covers 14 residues. Trimming took 10 bases from V and 8 from J; bases not matched to a gene: 15. From germline, CDR1 is MNHEY and CDR2 SMNVEV (reference sequence). CDR3 DNA: TGTGCCACTCTGTCCAGGGGGCAAAGGTTGGAAGCTTTCTTT. It yields the protein CATLSRGQRLEAFF.